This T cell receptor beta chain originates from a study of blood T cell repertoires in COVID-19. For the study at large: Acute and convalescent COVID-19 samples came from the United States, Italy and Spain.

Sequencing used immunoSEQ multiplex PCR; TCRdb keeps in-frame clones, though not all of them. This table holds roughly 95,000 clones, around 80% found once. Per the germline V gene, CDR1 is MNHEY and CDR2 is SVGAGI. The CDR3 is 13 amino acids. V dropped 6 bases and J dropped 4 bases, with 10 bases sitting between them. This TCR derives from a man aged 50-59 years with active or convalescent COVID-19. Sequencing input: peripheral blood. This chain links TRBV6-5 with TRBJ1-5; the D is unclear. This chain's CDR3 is CASRAGINQPQHF. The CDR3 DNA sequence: TGTGCCAGCAGGGCAGGAATTAATCAGCCCCAGCATTTT.